This TCR beta chain was identified during a study of T cell repertoires in cytomegalovirus infection. Overall study context: Alongside well-studied HLA-B-restricted CMV epitopes, recently identified HLA-C-restricted CMV epitopes were also used. Shared public TCR beta signatures pointed to both CMV infection and a matching HLA type.

Worth noting for this clonotype: Its target is unknown. Possible read error: a much larger clone is one base away.

The CDR3 totals 16 residues. V gave up 7 bases and J gave up 0 bases; unmatched junction bases: 8. Per the germline V gene, CDR1 is SGHVS and CDR2 is FQNEAQ. General study points: Cumulative public TCR beta family frequency identified CMV carriers with the relevant HLA. HLA-C-restricted CMV clonotypes gave the most frequent clonotype in two of eight donors.

TCRdb reprocessed the reads with MiXCR, giving one entry per CDR3 protein. The sample has roughly 46,000 distinct CDR3 sequences, roughly 18% seen once. The sample here was CD8+ T cells from cultured PBMCs, taken from culture after CMV antigen stimulation. This receptor was taken from a human donor in good health (CMV status not recorded). Some clones in this sample may be carry-over from other donors' samples. The chain employs TRBV7-8 and TRBJ2-3, with 9 bases that match TRBD2. The CDR3 sequence: CASMRGGGGSTDTQYF. The CDR3 DNA sequence: TGTGCCAGCATGCGGGGGGGGGGGGGGAGCACAGATACGCAGTATTTT.